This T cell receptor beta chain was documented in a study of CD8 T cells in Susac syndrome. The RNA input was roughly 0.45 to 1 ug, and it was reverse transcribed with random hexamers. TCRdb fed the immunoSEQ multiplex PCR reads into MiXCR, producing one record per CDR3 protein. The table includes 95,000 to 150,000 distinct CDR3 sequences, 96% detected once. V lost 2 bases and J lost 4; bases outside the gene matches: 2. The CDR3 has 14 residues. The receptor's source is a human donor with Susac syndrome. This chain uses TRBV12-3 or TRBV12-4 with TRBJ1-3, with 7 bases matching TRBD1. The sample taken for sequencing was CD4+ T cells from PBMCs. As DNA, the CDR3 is TGTGCCAGCAGTTTAACAGGGGACGGAAACACCATATATTTT. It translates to CASSLTGDGNTIYF.